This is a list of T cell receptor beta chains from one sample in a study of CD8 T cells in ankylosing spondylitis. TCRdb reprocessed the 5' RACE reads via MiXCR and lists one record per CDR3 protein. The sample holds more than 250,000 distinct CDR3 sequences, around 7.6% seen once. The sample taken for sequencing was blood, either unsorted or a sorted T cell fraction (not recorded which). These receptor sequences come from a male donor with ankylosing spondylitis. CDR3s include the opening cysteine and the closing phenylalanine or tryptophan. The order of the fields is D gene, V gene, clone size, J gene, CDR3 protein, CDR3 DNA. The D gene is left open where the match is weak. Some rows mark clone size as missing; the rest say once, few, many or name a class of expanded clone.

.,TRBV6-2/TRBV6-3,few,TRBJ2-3,CASSQQRPSGPDTQYF,TGTGCCAGCAGTCAACAACGACCTTCGGGGCCAGATACGCAGTATTTT
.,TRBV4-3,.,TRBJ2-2,CASSRDLAAYTGELFF,TGCGCCAGCAGCCGAGACCTGGCAGCCTACACCGGGGAGCTGTTTTTT
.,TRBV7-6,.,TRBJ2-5,CASQPPGPRAETQYF,TGTGCCAGCCAACCACCGGGACCTCGGGCAGAGACCCAGTACTTC
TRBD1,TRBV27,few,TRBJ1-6,CASSLLGSPGQGNSPLHF,TGTGCCAGCAGTTTACTGGGTAGTCCTGGACAGGGAAACTCACCCCTCCACTTT
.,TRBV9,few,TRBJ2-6,CASRDPGAGANVLTF,TGTGCCAGCAGGGACCCAGGGGCTGGGGCCAACGTCCTGACTTTC
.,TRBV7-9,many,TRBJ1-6,CASSPGTSHSPLHF,TGTGCCAGCAGCCCTGGGACCTCTCACTCACCCCTCCACTTT
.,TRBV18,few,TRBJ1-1,CASSPSVGTVTEAFF,TGTGCCAGCTCACCGAGCGTGGGCACGGTCACTGAAGCTTTCTTT
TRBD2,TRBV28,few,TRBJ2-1,CASRRSGRATKFSFF,TGTGCCAGCAGACGTAGCGGGAGGGCTACTAAATTCTCTTTCTTC
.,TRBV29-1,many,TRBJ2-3,CSDGLADTQYF,TGCAGCGACGGTCTAGCGGATACGCAGTATTTT
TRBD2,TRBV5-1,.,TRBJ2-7,CASSISTSVYYEQYF,TGCGCCAGCAGCATATCGACTAGCGTTTACTACGAGCAGTACTTC
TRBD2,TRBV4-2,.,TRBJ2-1,CASSQDIGTRTYNEQFF,TGTGCCAGCAGCCAAGATATAGGGACTAGGACCTACAATGAGCAGTTCTTC
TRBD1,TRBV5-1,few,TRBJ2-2,CASSLSTGEVGELFF,TGCGCCAGCAGCTTATCGACAGGGGAGGTCGGGGAGCTGTTTTTT
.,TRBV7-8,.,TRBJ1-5,CASSLSAVAQPQHF,TGTGCCAGCAGCTTATCGGCCGTGGCTCAGCCCCAGCATTTT
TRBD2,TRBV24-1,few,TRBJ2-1,CAPGVAGYNEQFF,TGTGCCCCGGGGGTAGCGGGATACAATGAGCAGTTCTTC
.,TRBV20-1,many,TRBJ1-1,CSASYDNTEAFF,TGCAGTGCTTCCTACGATAACACTGAAGCTTTCTTT
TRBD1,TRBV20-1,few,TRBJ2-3,CSVTGPGTDTQYF,TGCAGTGTGACAGGGCCTGGCACAGATACGCAGTATTTT
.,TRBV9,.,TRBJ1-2,CASSDVGYGYTF,TGTGCCAGCAGCGACGTTGGGTATGGCTACACCTTC
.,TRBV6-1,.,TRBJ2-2,CAIQRRLDTGELFF,TGTGCCATCCAAAGGCGTTTGGACACCGGGGAGCTGTTTTTT
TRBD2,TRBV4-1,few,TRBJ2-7,CASSLKKGLAGREQYF,TGCGCCAGCAGCCTAAAAAAGGGACTAGCGGGACGGGAGCAGTACTTC
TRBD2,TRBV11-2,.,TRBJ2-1,CASSAATLAGLSYNEQFF,TGTGCCAGCAGCGCCGCGACTTTAGCGGGCCTCTCCTACAATGAGCAGTTCTTC
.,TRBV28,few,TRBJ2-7,CASSLPQYEQYF,TGTGCCAGCAGTTTACCGCAATACGAGCAGTACTTC
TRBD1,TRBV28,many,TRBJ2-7,CASSIPLTGDGSYEQYF,TGTGCCAGCAGTATCCCGCTGACAGGGGATGGCTCCTACGAGCAGTACTTC
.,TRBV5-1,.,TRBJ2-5,CASSLDARDQTQYF,TGCGCCAGCAGCTTGGACGCGAGGGACCAGACCCAGTACTTC
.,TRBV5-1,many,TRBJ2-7,CASSLNSYTAEQYF,TGCGCCAGCAGCCTCAACTCTTATACCGCCGAGCAGTACTTC
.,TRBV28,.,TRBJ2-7,CASSVTRLALTHSYEQYF,TGTGCCAGCAGTGTTACGCGGCTAGCGCTGACTCACTCCTACGAGCAGTACTTC
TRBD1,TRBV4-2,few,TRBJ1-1,CASRYRGVNTEAFF,TGTGCCAGCAGGTACAGGGGCGTGAACACTGAAGCTTTCTTT
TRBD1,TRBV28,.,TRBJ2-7,CASSQPQGFHEQYF,TGTGCCAGCAGTCAACCACAGGGGTTCCACGAGCAGTACTTC